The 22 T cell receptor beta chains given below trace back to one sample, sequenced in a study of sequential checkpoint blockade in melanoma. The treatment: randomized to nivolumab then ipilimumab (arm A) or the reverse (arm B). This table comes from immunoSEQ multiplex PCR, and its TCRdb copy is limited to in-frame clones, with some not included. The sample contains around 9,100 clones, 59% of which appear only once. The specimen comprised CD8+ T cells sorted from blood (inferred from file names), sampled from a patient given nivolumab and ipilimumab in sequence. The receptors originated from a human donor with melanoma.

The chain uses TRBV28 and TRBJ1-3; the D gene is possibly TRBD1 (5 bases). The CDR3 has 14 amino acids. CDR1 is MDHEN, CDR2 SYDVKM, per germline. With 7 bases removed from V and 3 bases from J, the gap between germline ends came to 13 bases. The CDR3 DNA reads TGTGCCAGCAACCAGGCGGGACTTGGAAACACCATATATTTT. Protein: CASNQAGLGNTIYF.

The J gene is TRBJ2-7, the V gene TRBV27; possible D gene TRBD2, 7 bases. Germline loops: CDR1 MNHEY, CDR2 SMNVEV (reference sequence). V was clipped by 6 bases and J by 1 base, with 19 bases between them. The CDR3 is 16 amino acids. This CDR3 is CASSTFGGRGSYEQYF. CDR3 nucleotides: TGTGCCAGCAGCACCTTTGGGGGGCGGGGGTCCTACGAGCAGTACTTC.

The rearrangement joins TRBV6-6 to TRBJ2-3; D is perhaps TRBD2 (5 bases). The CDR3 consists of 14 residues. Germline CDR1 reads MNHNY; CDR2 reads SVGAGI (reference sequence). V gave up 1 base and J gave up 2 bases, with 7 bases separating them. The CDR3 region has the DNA TGTGCCAGCAGTTACTTCGGGGTCACAGATACGCAGTATTTT. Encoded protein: CASSYFGVTDTQYF.

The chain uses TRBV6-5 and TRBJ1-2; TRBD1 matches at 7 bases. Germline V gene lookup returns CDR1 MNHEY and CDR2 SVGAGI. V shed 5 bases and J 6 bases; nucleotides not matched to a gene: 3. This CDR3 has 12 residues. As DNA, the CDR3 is TGTGCCAGCAGTGAACAGGGGAATGGCTACACCTTC. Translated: CASSEQGNGYTF.

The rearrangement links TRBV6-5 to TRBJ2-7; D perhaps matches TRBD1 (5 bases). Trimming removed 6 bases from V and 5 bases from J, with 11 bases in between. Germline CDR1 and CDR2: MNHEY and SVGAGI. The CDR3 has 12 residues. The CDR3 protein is CASSNARDEQYF. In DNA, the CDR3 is TGTGCCAGCAGCAACGCCAGGGACGAGCAGTACTTC.

Here the CDR3 reads CASSVSTGGNEQYF. CDR3 nucleotides: TGTGCCAGCAGCGTATCAACGGGCGGGAACGAGCAGTACTTC. The gene calls are TRBV9 and TRBJ2-7, with D perhaps TRBD2 (6 bases). The germline V and J ends were trimmed by 1 base and 5 bases, with 13 bases remaining between them. This CDR3 spans 14 amino acids. Looked up from germline, CDR1 is SGDLS and CDR2 is YYNGEE.

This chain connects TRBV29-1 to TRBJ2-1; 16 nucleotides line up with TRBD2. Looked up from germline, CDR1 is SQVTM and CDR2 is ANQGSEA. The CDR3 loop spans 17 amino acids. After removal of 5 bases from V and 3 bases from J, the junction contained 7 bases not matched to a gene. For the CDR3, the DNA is TGCAGCGTTATGGAGGGACTAGCGGGGGGGTACTACAATGAGCAGTTCTTC. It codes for CSVMEGLAGGYYNEQFF.

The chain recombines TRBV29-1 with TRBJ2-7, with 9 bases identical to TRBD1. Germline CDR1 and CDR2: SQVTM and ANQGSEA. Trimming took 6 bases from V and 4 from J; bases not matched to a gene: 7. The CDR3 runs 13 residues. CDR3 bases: TGCAGCGTCACCGGGACAGGGACTTACGAGCAGTACTTC. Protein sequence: CSVTGTGTYEQYF.

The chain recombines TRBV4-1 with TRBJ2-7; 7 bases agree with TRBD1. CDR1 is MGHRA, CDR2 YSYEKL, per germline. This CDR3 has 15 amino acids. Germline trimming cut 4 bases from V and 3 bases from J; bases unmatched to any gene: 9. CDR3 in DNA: TGCGCCAGCAGCCCGTCGGACAGGCGTATCTACGAGCAGTACTTC. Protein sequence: CASSPSDRRIYEQYF.

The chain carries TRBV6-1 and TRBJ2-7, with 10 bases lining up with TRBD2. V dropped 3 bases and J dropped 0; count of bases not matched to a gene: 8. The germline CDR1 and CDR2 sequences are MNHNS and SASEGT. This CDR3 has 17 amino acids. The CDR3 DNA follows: TGTGCCAGCAGTGAGGGCCTAGCGGGGGCGGTCTCCTACGAGCAGTACTTC. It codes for CASSEGLAGAVSYEQYF.

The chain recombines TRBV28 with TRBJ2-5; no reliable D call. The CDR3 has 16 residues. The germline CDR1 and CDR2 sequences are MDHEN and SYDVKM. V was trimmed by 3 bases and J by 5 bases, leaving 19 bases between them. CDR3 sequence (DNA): TGTGCCAGCAGTTTTAGGTCGGGTCCCTCGCGGGAGACCCAGTACTTC. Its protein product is CASSFRSGPSRETQYF.

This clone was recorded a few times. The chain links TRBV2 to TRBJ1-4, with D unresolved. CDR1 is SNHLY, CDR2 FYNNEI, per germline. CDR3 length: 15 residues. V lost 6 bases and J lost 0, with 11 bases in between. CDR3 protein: CASSETPATNEKLFF. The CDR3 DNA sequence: TGTGCCAGCAGCGAGACACCCGCAACTAATGAAAAACTGTTTTTT. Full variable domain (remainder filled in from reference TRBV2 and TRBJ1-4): EPEVTQTPSHQVTQMGQEVILRCVPISNHLYFYWYRQILGQKVEFLVSFYNNEISEKSEIFDDQFSVERPDGSNFTLKIRSTKLEDSAMYFCASSETPATNEKLFFGSGTQLSVL.

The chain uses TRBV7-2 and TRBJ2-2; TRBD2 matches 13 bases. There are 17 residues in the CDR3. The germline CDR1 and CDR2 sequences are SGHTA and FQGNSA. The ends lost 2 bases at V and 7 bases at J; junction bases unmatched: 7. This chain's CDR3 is CASSLTSGGASSGELFF. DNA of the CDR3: TGTGCCAGCAGCTTAACTAGCGGGGGGGCTTCTAGCGGGGAGCTGTTTTTT.

For the CDR3, the DNA is TGTGCCAGCAGCTTGGGCCGGGGACAGCTCTTAACCTACGAGCAGTACTTC. It codes for CASSLGRGQLLTYEQYF. This sequence joins TRBV5-6 and TRBJ2-7; 7 nucleotides align to TRBD1. Germline V lookup: CDR1 SGHDT, CDR2 YYEEEE. The length of the CDR3 is 17 residues. J lost 2 bases, V lost 0 bases, and 11 bases had no gene match.

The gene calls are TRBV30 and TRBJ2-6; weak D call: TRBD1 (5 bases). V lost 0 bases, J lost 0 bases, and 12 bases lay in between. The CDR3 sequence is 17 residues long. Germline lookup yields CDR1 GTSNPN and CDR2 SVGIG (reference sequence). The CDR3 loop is CAWSVGVLRSGANVLTF. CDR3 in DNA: TGTGCCTGGAGTGTAGGGGTTTTGCGCTCTGGGGCCAACGTCCTGACTTTC. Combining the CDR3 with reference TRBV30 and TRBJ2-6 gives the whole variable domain SQTIHQWPATLVQPVGSPLSLECTVEGTSNPNLYWYRQAAGRGLQLLFYSVGIGQISSEVPQNLSASRPQDRQFILSSKKLLLSDSGFYLCAWSVGVLRSGANVLTFGAGSRLTVL.

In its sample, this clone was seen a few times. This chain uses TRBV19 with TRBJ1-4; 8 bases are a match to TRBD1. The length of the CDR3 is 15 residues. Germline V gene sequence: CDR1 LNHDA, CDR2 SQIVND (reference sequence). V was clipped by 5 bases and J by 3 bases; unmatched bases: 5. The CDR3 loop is CASSPGQGPNEKLFF. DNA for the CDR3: TGTGCCAGTAGTCCAGGACAGGGACCTAATGAAAAACTGTTTTTT.

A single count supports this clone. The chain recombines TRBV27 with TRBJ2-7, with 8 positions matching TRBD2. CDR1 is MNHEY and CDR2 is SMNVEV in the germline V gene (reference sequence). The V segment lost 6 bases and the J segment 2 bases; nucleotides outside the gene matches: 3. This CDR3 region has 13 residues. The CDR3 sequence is CASSLGRAYEQYF. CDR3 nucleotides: TGTGCCAGCAGCCTCGGGAGGGCCTACGAGCAGTACTTC.

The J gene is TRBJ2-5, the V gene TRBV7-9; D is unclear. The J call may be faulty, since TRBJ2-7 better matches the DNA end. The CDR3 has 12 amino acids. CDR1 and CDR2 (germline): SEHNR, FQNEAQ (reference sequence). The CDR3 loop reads CASRADTSEQYF. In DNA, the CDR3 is TGTGCCAGCAGAGCAGACACCTCCGAGCAGTACTTC.

The CDR3 sequence is CASSYRQGWGEAFF. CDR3 nucleotides: TGTGCCAGCAGTTACCGACAGGGATGGGGTGAAGCTTTCTTT. This chain connects TRBV27 to TRBJ1-1, with 7 positions matching TRBD1. CDR1 and CDR2 from the germline V gene are MNHEY and SMNVEV (reference sequence). V was pared by 4 bases and J by 7 bases, with 9 bases of the junction left unmatched. CDR3 length: 14 amino acids.

CDR3 sequence: CASLGAVSPLHF. Written as DNA, the CDR3 is TGTGCCAGCCTAGGGGCAGTTTCACCCCTCCACTTT. The chain carries TRBV6-5 and TRBJ1-6; D is perhaps TRBD1 (5 bases). Germline loops: CDR1 MNHEY, CDR2 SVGAGI. The CDR3 consists of 12 residues. The germline V and J ends were trimmed by 8 bases and 9 bases, with 11 bases remaining between them.

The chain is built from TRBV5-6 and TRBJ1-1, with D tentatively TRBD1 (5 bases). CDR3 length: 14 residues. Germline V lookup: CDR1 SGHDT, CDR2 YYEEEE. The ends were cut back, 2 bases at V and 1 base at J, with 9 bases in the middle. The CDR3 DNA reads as TGTGCCAGCAGCTTTGGACATACGAACACTGAAGCTTTCTTT. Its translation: CASSFGHTNTEAFF. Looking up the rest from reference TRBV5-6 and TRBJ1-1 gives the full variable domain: DAGVTQSPTHLIKTRGQQVTLRCSPKSGHDTVSWYQQALGQGPQFIFQYYEEEERQRGNFPDRFSGHQFPNYSSELNVNALLLGDSALYLCASSFGHTNTEAFFGQGTRLTVV.

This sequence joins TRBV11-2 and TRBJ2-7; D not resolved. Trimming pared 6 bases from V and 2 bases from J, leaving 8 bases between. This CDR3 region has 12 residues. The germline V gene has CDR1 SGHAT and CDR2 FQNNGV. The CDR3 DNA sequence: TGTGCCAGCAGTCCCTCCCCCTACGAGCAGTACTTC. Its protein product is CASSPSPYEQYF.